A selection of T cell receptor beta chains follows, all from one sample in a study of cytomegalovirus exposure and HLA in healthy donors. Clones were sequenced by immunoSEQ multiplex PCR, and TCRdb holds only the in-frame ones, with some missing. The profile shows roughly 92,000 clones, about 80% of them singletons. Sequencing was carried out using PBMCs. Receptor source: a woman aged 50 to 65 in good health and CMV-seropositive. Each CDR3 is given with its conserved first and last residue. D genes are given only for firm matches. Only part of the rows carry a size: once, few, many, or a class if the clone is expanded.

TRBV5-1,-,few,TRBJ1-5,TGCGCCAGCAGCTTGGACGGAGCTAGCAATCAGCCCCAGCATTTT,CASSLDGASNQPQHF
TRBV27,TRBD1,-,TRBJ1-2,TGTGCCAGCAGTTCAGGGACAGGGTGGGACGGCTACACCTTC,CASSSGTGWDGYTF
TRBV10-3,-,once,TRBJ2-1,TGTGCCATCAGTACACACGGGTCCTACAATGAGCAGTTCTTC,CAISTHGSYNEQFF
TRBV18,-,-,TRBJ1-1,TGTGCCAGCTCACCACCGTCGGGTGACTACATGAACACTGAAGCTTTCTTT,CASSPPSGDYMNTEAFF
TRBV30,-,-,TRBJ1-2,TGTGCCTGGAGAAGAGTTCTGGGCTGGGGCTACACCTTC,CAWRRVLGWGYTF
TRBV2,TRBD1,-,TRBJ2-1,TGTGCCAGCAGGGACTCGGGACAGGGGGCTGATGAGCAGTTCTTC,CASRDSGQGADEQFF
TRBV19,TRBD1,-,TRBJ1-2,TGTGCCAGTAGTATAGGACAGGGGCAAAGAGGCTACACCTTC,CASSIGQGQRGYTF
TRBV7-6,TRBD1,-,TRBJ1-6,TGTGCCAGCAGCCTAAACAGGGGGCTGGATTCACCCCTCCACTTT,CASSLNRGLDSPLHF
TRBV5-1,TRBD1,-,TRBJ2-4,TGCGCCAGCAGCTTGGACCCGGCTCGGGACAGGGGTGCCAAAAACATTCAGTACTTC,CASSLDPARDRGAKNIQYF
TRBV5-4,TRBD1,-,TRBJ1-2,TGTGCCAGCAGCCCTGGACAGGGGGATGGCTACACCTTC,CASSPGQGDGYTF
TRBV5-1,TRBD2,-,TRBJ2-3,TGCGCCAGCAGGTCACTAGCGGGAAGGACAGATACGCAGTATTTT,CASRSLAGRTDTQYF
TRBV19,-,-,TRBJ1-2,TGTGCCAGTAGTACCATACAGGCGGGAATCGTGGCAGGCTACACCTTC,CASSTIQAGIVAGYTF
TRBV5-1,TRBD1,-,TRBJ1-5,TGCGCCAGCAGCTTGGGGGACAGGGGGGATCAGCCCCAGCATTTT,CASSLGDRGDQPQHF
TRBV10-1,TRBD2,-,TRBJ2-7,TGCGCCAGCAGTGAGCGGACTAGCGGAGAGCAGTACTTC,CASSERTSGEQYF
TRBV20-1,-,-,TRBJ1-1,TGCAGTGCTACCTTTCCTCCCGAAGCTTTCTTT,CSATFPPEAFF
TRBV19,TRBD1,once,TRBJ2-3,TGTGCCACCCGGACAGGCCCGAACACAGATACGCAGTATTTT,CATRTGPNTDTQYF
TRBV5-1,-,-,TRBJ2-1,TGCGCCAGCAGCTTGGAGGGACTCCACTACAATGAGCAGTTCTTC,CASSLEGLHYNEQFF
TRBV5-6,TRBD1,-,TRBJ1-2,TGTGCCAGCAGCTTGGGCCTGACAGGGGCGCCGTTTGATGGCTACACCTTC,CASSLGLTGAPFDGYTF
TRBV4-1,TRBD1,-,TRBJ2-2,TGCGCCAGCAGCCAAGGGGACAGTGTAGACACCGGGGAGCTGTTTTTT,CASSQGDSVDTGELFF
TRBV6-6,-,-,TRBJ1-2,TGTGCCAGCAGTTACTCCAGGATCTATGGCTACACCTTC,CASSYSRIYGYTF
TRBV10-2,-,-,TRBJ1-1,TGCGCCAGCAGAAACAGGGCTCCGAACACTGAAGCTTTCTTT,CASRNRAPNTEAFF
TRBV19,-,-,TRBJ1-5,TGTGCCAGTAGTATGGGGCAGGCAGATCAGCCCCAGCATTTT,CASSMGQADQPQHF
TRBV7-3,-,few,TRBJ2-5,TGTGCCAGCAGCCGATACCCACGGGAGACCCAGTACTTC,CASSRYPRETQYF
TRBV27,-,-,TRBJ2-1,TGTGCCAGCAGTTTTAGGGGCGGTGAGCAGTTCTTC,CASSFRGGEQFF
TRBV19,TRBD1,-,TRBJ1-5,TGTGCCAGTATCCCTAGACAGGGGGCAGGCAATCAGCCCCAGCATTTT,CASIPRQGAGNQPQHF
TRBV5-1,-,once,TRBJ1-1,TGCGCCAGCAGCCTCCAGGACACTGAAGCTTTCTTT,CASSLQDTEAFF
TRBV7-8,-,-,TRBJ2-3,TGTGCCAGCAGCTTAGGAGGCTTCACAGATACGCAGTATTTT,CASSLGGFTDTQYF
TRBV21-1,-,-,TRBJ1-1,TGTGCCAGCAGCGACAGGGGTAGTTGCACTGAAGCTTTCTTT,CASSDRGSCTEAFF
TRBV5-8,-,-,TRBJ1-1,TGTGCCAGCAGCTTGGGGTCCCGGGACAAGAACACTGAAGCTTTCTTT,CASSLGSRDKNTEAFF
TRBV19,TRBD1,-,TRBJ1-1,TGTGCCAGTAGCCAGAACAGGGGTCGGACTGAAGCTTTCTTT,CASSQNRGRTEAFF
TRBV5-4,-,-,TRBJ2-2,TGTGCCAGCAGCTTAAACAGGGGGGGCACCGGGGAGCTGTTTTTT,CASSLNRGGTGELFF
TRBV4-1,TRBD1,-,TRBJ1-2,TGCGCCAGCAGCTTAACCGGGACAGGGGTAGATGGCTACACCTTC,CASSLTGTGVDGYTF
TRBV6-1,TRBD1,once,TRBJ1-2,TGTGCCAGCAGTCAATATCAGGGGGACTATGGCTACACCTTC,CASSQYQGDYGYTF
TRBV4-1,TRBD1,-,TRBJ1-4,TGCGCCAGCAGCCAAGTGTCAGGGGGAAAACTGTTTTTT,CASSQVSGGKLFF
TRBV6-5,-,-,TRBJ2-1,TGTGCCAGCAGTAACTCCGGAGGGACAGCCGCCAATGAGCAGTTCTTC,CASSNSGGTAANEQFF
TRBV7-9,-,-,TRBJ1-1,TGTGCCAGCAGCTTAAGCGGGAACACTGAAGCTTTCTTT,CASSLSGNTEAFF
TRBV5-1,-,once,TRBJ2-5,TGCGCCAGCAGCTTGGCCCAGCCAGGGGCAGTAGAGACCCAGTACTTC,CASSLAQPGAVETQYF
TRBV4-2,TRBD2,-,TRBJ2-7,TGTGCCAGCAGCCAAGACGTCCTAGCGGGGGGGACAGCTTCCTACGAGCAGTACTTC,CASSQDVLAGGTASYEQYF
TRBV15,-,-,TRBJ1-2,TGTGCCACCAGCAGAGATCGGCAGGCGGGCTACACCTTC,CATSRDRQAGYTF
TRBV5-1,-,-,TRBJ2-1,TGCGCCAGCAGCTTGGACGGCGGGGGCCACAATGAGCAGTTCTTC,CASSLDGGGHNEQFF
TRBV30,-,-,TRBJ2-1,TGTGCCTGGAGTGGACAGAGTGGGCAGTTCTTC,CAWSGQSGQFF
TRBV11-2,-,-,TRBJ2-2,TGTGCCAGCAGCCGGTTGGCCGGGGAGCTGTTTTTT,CASSRLAGELFF
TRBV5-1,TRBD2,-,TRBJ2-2,TGCGCCAGCAGCTCCAACCGGGGGGGGTGGAACACCGGGGAGCTGTTTTTT,CASSSNRGGWNTGELFF
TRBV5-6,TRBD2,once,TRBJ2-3,TGTGCCAGCAGTTCGAGCGGGGGGGCCACAGATACGCAGTATTTT,CASSSSGGATDTQYF
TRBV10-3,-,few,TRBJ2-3,TGTGCCATCAGTGATTCAGGGAAAGATACGCAGTATTTT,CAISDSGKDTQYF
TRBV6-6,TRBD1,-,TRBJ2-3,TGTGCCAGCAGGGGACAGTTAGGAGGCCTGGATACGCAGTATTTT,CASRGQLGGLDTQYF
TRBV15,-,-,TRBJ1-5,TGTGCCACCAGCAGAGATAAAGAGAATCAGCCCCAGCATTTT,CATSRDKENQPQHF
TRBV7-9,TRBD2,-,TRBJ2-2,TGTGCCAGCAGCCCCCTGGCGGGGGGGCAGTGGACCGGGGAGCTGTTTTTT,CASSPLAGGQWTGELFF
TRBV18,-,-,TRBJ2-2,TGTGCCAGCTCACCCCCAGCAGGCCCCACCGGGGAGCTGTTTTTT,CASSPPAGPTGELFF